This T cell receptor beta chain came from a study of CD8 T cells in Susac syndrome. Points from the study as a whole: Regarding the TCR sequencing and HLA analysis, the study admitted that a relatively small number of individuals were involved.

The length of the CDR3 is 16 residues. Trimming removed 3 bases at V and 6 bases at J, with 15 bases between. Germline values: CDR1 LNHDA, CDR2 SQIVND (reference sequence). With respect to this clonotype: As yet, its antigen is unknown.

Reverse transcription of about 0.45 to 1 ug RNA was performed with random hexamers. By means of immunoSEQ multiplex PCR, TCR beta CDR3 spanning 54 Vbeta and 13 Jbeta underwent amplification. MiXCR, run by TCRdb on the immunoSEQ multiplex PCR reads, gives a single entry per CDR3 protein. The sample has about 160,000 distinct CDR3 sequences, 80% to 95% seen once. The sequencing input was CD4+ T cells from PBMCs. The chain recombines TRBV19 with TRBJ1-6, with D possibly being TRBD1 (5 bases). The clonotype originates from a human donor in good health. The CDR3 spells CASSIDGIQGNSPLHF. For the CDR3, the DNA is TGTGCCAGTAGTATCGATGGGATCCAGGGTAATTCACCCCTCCACTTT.